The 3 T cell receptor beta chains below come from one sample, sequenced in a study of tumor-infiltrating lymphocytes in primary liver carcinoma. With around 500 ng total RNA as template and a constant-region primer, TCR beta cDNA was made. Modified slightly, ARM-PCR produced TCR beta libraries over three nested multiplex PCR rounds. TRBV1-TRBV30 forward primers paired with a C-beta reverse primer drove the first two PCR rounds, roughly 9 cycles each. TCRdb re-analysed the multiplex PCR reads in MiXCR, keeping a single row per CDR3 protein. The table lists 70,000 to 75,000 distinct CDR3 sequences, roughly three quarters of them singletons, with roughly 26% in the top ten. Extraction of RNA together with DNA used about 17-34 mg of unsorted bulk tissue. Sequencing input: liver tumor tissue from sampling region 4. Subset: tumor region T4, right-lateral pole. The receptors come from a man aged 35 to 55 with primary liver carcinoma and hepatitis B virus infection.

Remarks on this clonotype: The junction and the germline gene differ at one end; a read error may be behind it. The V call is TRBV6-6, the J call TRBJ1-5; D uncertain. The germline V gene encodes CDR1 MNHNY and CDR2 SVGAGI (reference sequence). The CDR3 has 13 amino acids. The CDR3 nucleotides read TGTGCCAGCAGGCCGACGTCTAATGAGCCCCTGCATTTT. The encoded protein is CASRPTSNEPLHF.

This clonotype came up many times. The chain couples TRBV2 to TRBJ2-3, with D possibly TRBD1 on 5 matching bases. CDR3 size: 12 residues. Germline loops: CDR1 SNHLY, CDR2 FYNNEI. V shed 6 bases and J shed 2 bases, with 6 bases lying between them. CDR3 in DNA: TGTGCCAGCAGAGGGGACACAGATACGCAGTATTTT. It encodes CASRGDTDTQYF.

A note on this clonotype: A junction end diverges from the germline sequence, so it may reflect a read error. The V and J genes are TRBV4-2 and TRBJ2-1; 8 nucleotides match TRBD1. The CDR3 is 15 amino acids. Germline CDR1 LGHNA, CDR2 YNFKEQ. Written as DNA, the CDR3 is TGTGCCAGGAGCCAATTGGAAGGGACAGGTAATGAGCAGTTCTTC. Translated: CARSQLEGTGNEQFF.